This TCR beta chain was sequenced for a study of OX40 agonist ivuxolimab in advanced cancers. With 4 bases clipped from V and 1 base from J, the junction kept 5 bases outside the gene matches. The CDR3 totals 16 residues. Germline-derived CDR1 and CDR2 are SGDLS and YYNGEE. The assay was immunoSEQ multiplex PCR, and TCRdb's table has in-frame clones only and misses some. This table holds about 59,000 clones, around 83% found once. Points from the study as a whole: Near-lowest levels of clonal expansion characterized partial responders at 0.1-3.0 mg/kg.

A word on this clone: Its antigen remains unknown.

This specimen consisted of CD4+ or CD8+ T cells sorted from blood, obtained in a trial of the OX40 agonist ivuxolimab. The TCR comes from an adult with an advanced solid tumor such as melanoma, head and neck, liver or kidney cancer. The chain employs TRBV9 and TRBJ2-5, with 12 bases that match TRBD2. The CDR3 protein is CASSRLAGVPQETQYF. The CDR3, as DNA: TGTGCCAGCAGCAGACTAGCGGGAGTTCCCCAAGAGACCCAGTACTTC.